This TCR beta chain was recorded in a study of glioma-infiltrating T cells after dendritic cell vaccination. Isocitrate dehydrogenase mutation was absent in all glioblastoma patients. Worth noting for this clone: One end of the junction does not line up with germline, which may come from a read error.

The CDR3 sequence is 15 residues long. Germline CDR1 and CDR2: KGHSH and LQKENI. Input was 2 to 2.5 ug genomic DNA, or all available if less. Repertoires were generated with immunoSEQ multiplex PCR, while TCRdb's copy carries only in-frame clones and drops some. The data contain about 90,000 clones, about 83% of them singletons. The input for sequencing was blood, taken before dendritic cell vaccination. The genes are TRBV18 and TRBJ2-5; tentative D call: TRBD1 (7 bases). This clonotype was obtained from a human donor with glioblastoma. CDR3: CASSRDSQPQETQYF. The CDR3 nucleotides are TGTGCCAGCTCGCGGGACAGCCAACCCCAAGAAACCCAGTACTTC.